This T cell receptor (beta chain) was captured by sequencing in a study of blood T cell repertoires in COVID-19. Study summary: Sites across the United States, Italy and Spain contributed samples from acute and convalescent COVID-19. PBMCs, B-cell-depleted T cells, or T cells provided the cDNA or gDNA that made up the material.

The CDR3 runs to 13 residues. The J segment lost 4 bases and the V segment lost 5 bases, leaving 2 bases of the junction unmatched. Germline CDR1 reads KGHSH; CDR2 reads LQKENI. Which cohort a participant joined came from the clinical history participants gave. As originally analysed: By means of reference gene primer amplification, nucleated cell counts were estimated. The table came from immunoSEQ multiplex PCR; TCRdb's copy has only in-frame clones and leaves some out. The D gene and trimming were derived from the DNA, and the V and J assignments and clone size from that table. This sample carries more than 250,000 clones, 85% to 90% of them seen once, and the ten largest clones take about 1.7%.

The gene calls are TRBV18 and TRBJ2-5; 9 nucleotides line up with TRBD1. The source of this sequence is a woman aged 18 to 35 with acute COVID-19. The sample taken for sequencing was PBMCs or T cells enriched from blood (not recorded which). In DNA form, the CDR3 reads TGTGCCAGCTCATCGGGACAGGGAGAGACCCAGTACTTC. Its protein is CASSSGQGETQYF.